These 31 T cell receptor beta chains were all obtained from the same sample, sequenced in a study of T cell repertoires in cytomegalovirus infection. TCRdb called the reads again in MiXCR, with one record for every CDR3 protein. This repertoire shows about 240,000 distinct CDR3 sequences, 10% to 15% found once; its top ten account for 1.6%. Sequencing was performed on PBMCs. The receptors shown here come from a human donor in good health (CMV status not recorded). Some clones in this sample may be carry-over from other donors' samples.

V usage is TRBV20-1 and J usage is TRBJ2-1, with D tentatively TRBD2 (5 bases). Germline V CDR1 and CDR2: DFQATT, SNEGSKA (reference sequence). This CDR3 is 11 amino acids long. V shed 7 bases and J shed 7 bases, with 11 bases lying between them. DNA of the CDR3: TGCAGTGTTACACTAGGTAATGAGCAGTTCTTC. Encoded protein: CSVTLGNEQFF.

The chain couples TRBV4-2 to TRBJ1-6, with 7 bases lining up with TRBD1. After removal of 0 bases from V and 6 bases from J, the junction contained 2 bases not matched to a gene. Germline-derived CDR1 and CDR2 are LGHNA and YNFKEQ. The CDR3 totals 15 residues. CDR3 in DNA: TGTGCCAGCAGCCAAGAAGACAGGGCTAATTCACCCCTCCACTTT. Translation gives CASSQEDRANSPLHF.

This clonotype came up many times. The chain links TRBV15 to TRBJ2-7; the D is unclear. This CDR3 region has 13 residues. CDR1 and CDR2 (germline): LNHNV, YYDKDF (reference sequence). The V end lost 6 bases, the J end lost 3 bases, and 12 bases lay between the germline ends. The CDR3 spells CATSLDRDYEQYF. In nucleotides, the CDR3 is TGTGCCACCAGTCTGGACCGAGACTACGAGCAGTACTTC.

This clonotype was seen a handful of times. The chain recombines TRBV19 with TRBJ2-1; 11 bases agree with TRBD2. Germline V gives CDR1 LNHDA, CDR2 SQIVND (reference sequence). Germline trimming cut 3 bases from V and 5 bases from J; bases unmatched to any gene: 6. The CDR3 covers 16 residues. The CDR3 DNA is TGTGCCAGTAGTATCCTAGCGGGAGGTTACAACAATGAGCAGTTCTTC. Protein: CASSILAGGYNNEQFF.

The CDR3 spells CAVGDRVNEQFF. Written as DNA, the CDR3 is TGTGCCGTAGGGGACAGGGTCAATGAGCAGTTCTTC. The genes are TRBV28 and TRBJ2-1; the match to TRBD1 covers 9 bases. J gave up 6 bases and V 11 bases, and 5 bases lay outside the gene matches. Germline V gives CDR1 MDHEN, CDR2 SYDVKM. The CDR3 is 12 residues long.

This clonotype occurred many times. The chain joins TRBV7-3 to TRBJ2-3; 16 positions match TRBD2. The CDR3 runs to 16 residues. CDR1 is SGHTA and CDR2 is FQGTGA in the germline V gene. Trimming at V came to 5 bases and at J to 4 bases, leaving 3 bases not matched to a gene. DNA for the CDR3: TGTGCCAGCAGCGCGGGACTAGCGGGAGGGGCAGATACGCAGTATTTT. The encoded protein is CASSAGLAGGADTQYF.

This clonotype has a handful of counts. The V call is TRBV28, the J call TRBJ1-1; D is possibly TRBD1 (5 bases). The CDR3 is 16 residues long. V was pared by 7 bases and J by 1 base, with 19 bases between. Germline CDR1 MDHEN, CDR2 SYDVKM. CDR3 residues: CASIDPPPGTNTEAFF. The CDR3 DNA sequence: TGTGCCAGCATCGACCCACCCCCAGGGACGAACACTGAAGCTTTCTTT.

The sample holds a few counts of this clonotype. V is TRBV3-1 and J is TRBJ2-6, with 11 bases fitting TRBD2. The V and J ends lost 3 bases and 0 bases, in that order; junction bases with no gene match: 4. Per germline, CDR1 LGHDT and CDR2 YNNKEL (reference sequence). CDR3 size: 18 residues. This chain's CDR3 is CASSHGLAGPSGANVLTF. The CDR3 nucleotides are TGTGCCAGCAGCCACGGACTAGCGGGTCCCTCTGGGGCCAACGTCCTGACTTTC.

The chain is built from TRBV11-3 and TRBJ2-1; 8 bases line up with TRBD2. V dropped 4 bases and J dropped 1; count of bases not matched to a gene: 3. The CDR3 spans 15 residues. Germline V lookup: CDR1 SGHNT, CDR2 YENEEA. The CDR3 region is CASSYGGASYNEQFF. The CDR3 nucleotides read TGTGCCAGCAGCTACGGGGGGGCATCCTACAATGAGCAGTTCTTC. The complete variable domain, with remaining parts taken from reference TRBV11-3 and TRBJ2-1, reads EAGVVQSPRYKIIEKKQPVAFWCNPISGHNTLYWYLQNLGQGPELLIRYENEEAVDDSQLPKDRFSAERLKGVDSTLKIQPAELGDSAVYLCASSYGGASYNEQFFGPGTRLTVL.

This clonotype was observed at least ten times. The chain links TRBV6-2 or TRBV6-3 to TRBJ2-5, with 10 positions matching TRBD2. Trimming cost V 6 bases and J 5 bases; bases outside gene matches: 9. This CDR3 region has 15 residues. Germline CDR1 MNHEY, CDR2 SVGEGT. The chain's CDR3 is CASSPALAGDETQYF. The CDR3 DNA reads TGTGCCAGCAGCCCCGCCCTAGCGGGAGATGAGACCCAGTACTTC.

The sample holds a few counts of this clonotype. The genes are TRBV7-2 and TRBJ2-3, with D perhaps matching TRBD2 (6 bases). The CDR3 totals 18 residues. CDR1 is SGHTA, CDR2 FQGNSA, per germline. V shed 5 bases and J shed 0 bases, with 21 bases lying between them. The CDR3 DNA reads TGTGCCAGCAGCGCCGACCCGGGACTCCCTGGGAGCACAGATACGCAGTATTTT. As protein: CASSADPGLPGSTDTQYF.

This clonotype has just one count. A single base separates this from a much larger clone, so it may be a read error. This chain uses TRBV12-3 or TRBV12-4 with TRBJ1-2, with D tentatively TRBD1 (5 bases). This CDR3 comprises 12 residues. The CDR3 protein is CASSTGFYDYTF. The DNA of the CDR3 is TGTGCCAGCAGTACAGGATTCTATGACTACACCTTC.

This clonotype was found a few times. This chain uses TRBV19 with TRBJ2-7; TRBD1 is a possible D gene (6 bases). V lost 10 bases and J lost 3, with 19 bases in between. Germline CDR1 is LNHDA and CDR2 is SQIVND (reference sequence). CDR3 length equals 14 residues. The CDR3 loop is CATKRDTAFYEQYF. The CDR3 coding sequence is TGTGCCACGAAAAGGGACACGGCCTTCTACGAGCAGTACTTC.

This clonotype was counted at least ten times. This chain links TRBV7-3 with TRBJ2-2, with D maybe TRBD1 (6 bases). The germline CDR1 and CDR2 sequences are SGHTA and FQGTGA. The germline V and J ends were trimmed by 2 bases and 7 bases, with 20 bases remaining between them. The CDR3 covers 17 residues. The chain's CDR3 is CASSLGGVLQFGGELFF. The CDR3 bases are TGTGCCAGCAGCTTAGGGGGCGTGCTTCAGTTCGGCGGGGAGCTGTTTTTT.

At least ten counts were recorded for this clonotype. This chain links TRBV6-1 with TRBJ1-1, with TRBD1 as a possible D gene (5 bases). Germline loops: CDR1 MNHNS, CDR2 SASEGT. V lost 3 bases and J 0 bases, leaving 14 bases between the germline ends. This CDR3 region has 16 residues. Here the CDR3 reads CASSDLWTFMNTEAFF. The CDR3 coding sequence is TGTGCCAGCAGTGATCTCTGGACATTCATGAACACTGAAGCTTTCTTT.

This clonotype has a count of ten or more. The CDR3 here is CASSLLSISGANVLTF. CDR3 nucleotide sequence: TGTGCCAGCAGCTTACTAAGTATCTCTGGGGCCAACGTCCTGACTTTC. V gene TRBV11-2 combines with J gene TRBJ2-6, with D hard to call. In germline, CDR1 is SGHAT, CDR2 FQNNGV. The CDR3 length is 16 residues. V shed 2 bases and J shed 0 bases, with 8 bases lying between them.

This clonotype showed up many times. The chain uses TRBV6-2 or TRBV6-3 and TRBJ1-2; D unclear. Germline lookup yields CDR1 MNHEY and CDR2 SVGEGT. The CDR3 totals 13 residues. V was cut by 5 bases and J by 5 bases, with 12 bases left in between. The CDR3 loop reads CASSLGVLYGYTF. Here the CDR3 DNA reads TGTGCCAGCAGTCTCGGAGTCCTGTATGGCTACACCTTC.

J is TRBJ2-5 and V is TRBV7-9; TRBD1 aligns across 8 bases. The CDR3 loop spans 16 amino acids. Germline V lookup: CDR1 SEHNR, CDR2 FQNEAQ (reference sequence). The V segment lost 5 bases and the J segment 0 bases; nucleotides outside the gene matches: 8. The CDR3 region is CASSPTGGSYQETQYF. Here the CDR3 DNA reads TGTGCCAGCAGCCCAACAGGGGGGTCTTACCAAGAGACCCAGTACTTC.

V gene TRBV12-3 or TRBV12-4 combines with J gene TRBJ1-4; maybe TRBD1 (6 bases). V was shortened by 4 bases and J by 8 bases, with 14 bases between the two germline ends. The CDR3 is 14 residues long. CDR3 loop: CASSYREGGEKLFF. CDR3 DNA: TGTGCCAGCAGTTACAGGGAAGGAGGGGAAAAACTGTTTTTT.

This clonotype was counted many times. The CDR3 region is CASRGGGPANEQFF. The CDR3 DNA is TGTGCCAGCAGGGGGGGAGGGCCGGCCAATGAGCAGTTCTTC. The V and J genes are TRBV6-6 and TRBJ2-1; 7 nucleotides line up with TRBD2. Germline-derived CDR1 and CDR2 are MNHNY and SVGAGI (reference sequence). Losses at the gene ends were 6 bases for V and 6 bases for J; bases not matched to a gene: 8. The CDR3 consists of 14 residues.

There are many counts of this clonotype. The CDR3 coding sequence is TGTGCCATCAGAGATGGGACTAGCGGGAGAAATAATGAGCAGTTCTTC. It codes for CAIRDGTSGRNNEQFF. This chain uses TRBV10-3 with TRBJ2-1, with 14 bases fitting TRBD2. V dropped 6 bases and J dropped 7; count of bases not matched to a gene: 8. The CDR3 totals 16 residues. Germline-derived CDR1 and CDR2 are ENHRY and SYGVKD.

The V gene is TRBV4-3, the J gene TRBJ2-7, with 7 bases lining up with TRBD2. The CDR3 covers 15 residues. V gave up 4 bases and J gave up 3 bases; unmatched junction bases: 9. The germline V gene encodes CDR1 LGHNA and CDR2 YSLEER. This CDR3 reads CASSPQERGGYEQYF. The CDR3 region has the DNA TGCGCCAGCAGCCCACAGGAGCGCGGGGGCTACGAGCAGTACTTC.

This clonotype has a count of ten or more. J is TRBJ1-1 and V is TRBV19; possibly TRBD1 for D (6 bases). Germline CDR1 reads LNHDA; CDR2 reads SQIVND (reference sequence). The CDR3 consists of 12 residues. V was shortened by 10 bases and J by 3 bases, with 12 bases between the two germline ends. The CDR3 DNA sequence: TGTGCCACACAACAGGGTGACACTGAAGCTTTCTTT. Protein: CATQQGDTEAFF. Variable domain in full (rest from reference TRBV19 and TRBJ1-1): DGGITQSPKYLFRKEGQNVTLSCEQNLNHDAMYWYRQDPGQGLRLIYYSQIVNDFQKGDIAEGYSVSREKKESFPLTVTSAQKNPTAFYLCATQQGDTEAFFGQGTRLTVV.

The sample holds many counts of this clonotype. The rearrangement joins TRBV6-1 to TRBJ2-7; 10 bases line up with TRBD1. Germline CDR1 reads MNHNS; CDR2 reads SASEGT. This CDR3 has 16 residues. V lost 5 bases to trimming and J lost 4 bases; unmatched junction nucleotides: 11. CDR3 sequence reads: CASSTTTTGGRYEQYF. In DNA, the CDR3 is TGTGCCAGCAGTACCACCACGACAGGGGGCAGGTACGAGCAGTACTTC.

V usage is TRBV5-6 and J usage is TRBJ1-5; TRBD1 agrees at 8 bases. Trimming cost V 1 base and J 4 bases; bases outside gene matches: 4. Germline V lookup: CDR1 SGHDT, CDR2 YYEEEE. This CDR3 has 15 residues. The CDR3 spells CASSLSQGANQPQHF. CDR3 coding DNA: TGTGCCAGCAGCTTGAGCCAGGGGGCAAATCAGCCCCAGCATTTT. The whole variable domain, filled in from reference TRBV5-6 and TRBJ1-5, reads DAGVTQSPTHLIKTRGQQVTLRCSPKSGHDTVSWYQQALGQGPQFIFQYYEEEERQRGNFPDRFSGHQFPNYSSELNVNALLLGDSALYLCASSLSQGANQPQHFGDGTRLSIL.

The chain links TRBV12-3 or TRBV12-4 to TRBJ2-7, with 7 positions matching TRBD2. The CDR3 covers 13 residues. The J segment lost 9 bases and the V segment lost 7 bases, leaving 12 bases of the junction unmatched. CDR3 region: CASTTTSTSRQYF. As DNA, the CDR3 is TGTGCCAGCACCACGACTAGCACTTCACGGCAGTACTTC.

The genes are TRBV20-1 and TRBJ2-5; 9 nucleotides line up with TRBD2. The germline V gene has CDR1 DFQATT and CDR2 SNEGSKA (reference sequence). The CDR3 has 15 amino acids. The V gene end was trimmed by 6 bases and the J gene end by 1 base; junction bases not matched to a gene: 9. The CDR3 is CSAIPIAGVQETQYF. CDR3 DNA: TGCAGTGCCATACCCATAGCGGGAGTCCAAGAGACCCAGTACTTC.

This clonotype has a handful of counts. The V gene is TRBV29-1, the J gene TRBJ2-7, with 7 bases fitting TRBD2. The V gene end was trimmed by 4 bases and the J gene end by 2 bases; junction bases not matched to a gene: 17. Germline loops: CDR1 SQVTM, CDR2 ANQGSEA. The CDR3 covers 17 residues. As DNA, the CDR3 is TGCAGCGTTGGATCACGATTCGGGGGAGGGACCACCTACGAGCAGTACTTC. Protein product: CSVGSRFGGGTTYEQYF.

Judged by abundance, this clonotype is medium-sized. V usage is TRBV7-2 and J usage is TRBJ2-7; 8 bases align to TRBD2. The germline V gene encodes CDR1 SGHTA and CDR2 FQGNSA. The CDR3 is 14 amino acids. The junction had 1 base not matched to a gene; V was cut back by 0 bases and J by 3 bases. This chain's CDR3 is CASSLAGTSYEQYF. For the CDR3, the DNA is TGTGCCAGCAGCTTAGCGGGGACTAGCTACGAGCAGTACTTC.

This clonotype has a handful of counts. The V gene is TRBV2, the J gene TRBJ1-1; 8 positions agree with TRBD1. With 7 bases clipped from V and 5 bases from J, the junction kept 6 bases outside the gene matches. Germline loops: CDR1 SNHLY, CDR2 FYNNEI. This CDR3 region has 13 residues. CDR3 nucleotide sequence: TGTGCCAGCAACCAGGGGGCGGGTACTGAAGCTTTCTTT. Amino acids: CASNQGAGTEAFF.

This clonotype was detected ten times or more. This chain links TRBV19 with TRBJ1-2, with D unresolved. Germline V gene data show CDR1 as LNHDA and CDR2 as SQIVND (reference sequence). Deletions cut 1 base from V and 8 bases from J, with 8 bases between. The CDR3 consists of 12 residues. The CDR3 DNA sequence: TGTGCCAGTAGTATAGTGGCTGGAGGCTACACCTTC. Translation: CASSIVAGGYTF.